Shown below are 31 T cell receptor beta chains from a single sample sequenced in a study of blood T cell repertoires in COVID-19. Sequenced by immunoSEQ multiplex PCR; TCRdb stores in-frame clones only, minus some. The data contain roughly 66,000 clones, approximately 91% of them singletons. Sequenced input: peripheral blood. These receptors all stem from a human donor in a cohort sampled during active COVID-19.

The chain is built from TRBV6-5 and TRBJ1-6, with TRBD1 matching over 7 bases. V lost 4 bases to trimming and J lost 8 bases; unmatched junction nucleotides: 11. The CDR3 totals 16 residues. Per the germline V gene, CDR1 is MNHEY and CDR2 is SVGAGI. CDR3 bases: TGTGCCAGCAGTTCGCAAACGGGACAGAAGGATTCACCCCTCCACTTT. This encodes CASSSQTGQKDSPLHF.

The chain combines TRBV7-2 with TRBJ2-1, with TRBD2 identical over 15 bases. Per the germline V gene, CDR1 is SGHTA and CDR2 is FQGNSA. The CDR3 is 16 residues long. V was pared by 5 bases and J by 7 bases, with 6 bases of the junction left unmatched. The CDR3 DNA sequence: TGTGCCAGCAGCCCAGGGACTAGCGGGGGGCAAAATGAGCAGTTCTTC. Its protein product is CASSPGTSGGQNEQFF.

The chain combines TRBV3-1 (or the pseudogene TRBV3-2) with TRBJ2-3; 7 nucleotides line up with TRBD2. Germline V gene lookup returns CDR1 LGHDT and CDR2 YNNKEL (reference sequence). The CDR3 runs 13 residues. V was clipped by 3 bases and J by 6 bases; unmatched bases: 3. CDR3 sequence reads: CASSHTSVDTQYF. For the CDR3, the DNA is TGTGCCAGCAGCCACACTAGCGTGGATACGCAGTATTTT.

V usage is TRBV28 and J usage is TRBJ2-5, with TRBD1 identical over 7 bases. The CDR3 length is 16 residues. The germline CDR1 and CDR2 sequences are MDHEN and SYDVKM. V lost 7 bases and J lost 2; bases outside the gene matches: 13. DNA of the CDR3: TGTGCCAGCAAGTCCTTAGACGCAGGGGGTCAAGAGACCCAGTACTTC. Translating it yields CASKSLDAGGQETQYF.

The genes are TRBV5-8 and TRBJ2-2, with 8 bases fitting TRBD1. CDR1 and CDR2 (germline): SGHTS, YDEGEE. The length of the CDR3 is 13 residues. The trim removed 9 bases at V and 1 base at J, leaving 2 bases unmatched. The CDR3, as DNA: TGTGCCAAGGGACAGGAGAACACCGGGGAGCTGTTTTTT. Residues: CAKGQENTGELFF.

The V and J genes are TRBV5-1 and TRBJ2-3; a weak D match, TRBD2 (5 bases). The CDR3 consists of 15 residues. Trimming shortened V by 2 bases and J by 0 bases, and 10 bases separated the two germline ends. Per germline, CDR1 SGHRS and CDR2 YFSETQ. CDR3 amino acids: CASSLGGGSTDTQYF. In nucleotides, the CDR3 is TGCGCCAGCAGCTTAGGCGGCGGGAGCACAGATACGCAGTATTTT.

The chain links TRBV4-2 to TRBJ2-6; D uncertain. Per the germline V gene, CDR1 is LGHNA and CDR2 is YNFKEQ. This CDR3 comprises 18 residues. The ends were cut back, 4 bases at V and 1 base at J, with 17 bases in the middle. This CDR3 reads CASSPIGTTLSGANVLTF. Written as DNA, the CDR3 is TGTGCCAGCAGCCCGATCGGAACGACACTTTCTGGGGCCAACGTCCTGACTTTC.

The chain is built from TRBV11-2 and TRBJ2-7, with 8 bases matching TRBD1. V trimming: 4 bases; J trimming: 2 bases; junction bases outside the gene matches: 7. The CDR3 sequence is 15 residues long. Germline V gene data show CDR1 as SGHAT and CDR2 as FQNNGV. CDR3 sequence reads: CASSSGTGITYEQYF. CDR3 sequence (DNA): TGTGCCAGCAGCTCGGGGACAGGAATAACCTACGAGCAGTACTTC.

The genes are TRBV11-2 and TRBJ1-6; weak D call: TRBD1 (6 bases). Germline-derived CDR1 and CDR2 are SGHAT and FQNNGV. This CDR3 comprises 15 residues. With 5 bases removed from V and 5 bases from J, the gap between germline ends came to 13 bases. The CDR3 protein is CASSQITGNNSPLHF. The CDR3 DNA sequence: TGTGCCAGCAGCCAAATTACAGGGAATAATTCACCCCTCCACTTT.

This clone has a single count. The CDR3 nucleotides read TGTGCCAGCAGCCAGGCCCGGGACAGGGCTGGGGCCAACGTCCTGACTTTC. Translating gives CASSQARDRAGANVLTF. V gene TRBV3-1 (or the pseudogene TRBV3-2) combines with J gene TRBJ2-6; 9 bases are a match to TRBD1. V dropped 3 bases and J dropped 2; count of bases not matched to a gene: 5. This CDR3 is 17 amino acids long. Germline CDR1 LGHDT, CDR2 YNNKEL (reference sequence).

This clone was picked up one time. This sequence joins TRBV28 and TRBJ2-1; TRBD2 aligns across 14 bases. V was clipped by 5 bases and J by 9 bases; unmatched bases: 3. Germline CDR1 and CDR2: MDHEN and SYDVKM. This CDR3 contains 14 residues. For the CDR3, the DNA is TGTGCCAGCAGTATCGGGACTAGCGGGAGTGAGCAGTTCTTC. Amino acids: CASSIGTSGSEQFF.

This clone has a single count. The rearrangement joins TRBV27 to TRBJ2-1; 12 bases map to TRBD2. The germline V gene has CDR1 MNHEY and CDR2 SMNVEV (reference sequence). V was pared by 5 bases and J by 7 bases, with 18 bases of the junction left unmatched. The CDR3 has 19 residues. The CDR3 loop reads CASSPTFRLAGVTRNEQFF. Written as DNA, the CDR3 is TGTGCCAGCAGTCCGACCTTTAGACTAGCGGGAGTCACGAGGAATGAGCAGTTCTTC.

The genes are TRBV4-1 and TRBJ1-5; perhaps TRBD1 as D (5 bases). The CDR3 runs 15 residues. Looked up from germline, CDR1 is MGHRA and CDR2 is YSYEKL. V was cut by 0 bases and J by 6 bases, with 12 bases left in between. The CDR3 region is CASSQDMGRGQPQHF. For the CDR3, the DNA is TGCGCCAGCAGCCAAGATATGGGGAGGGGTCAGCCCCAGCATTTT.

This sequence joins TRBV19 and TRBJ1-5, with TRBD1 as a possible D gene (6 bases). Per the germline V gene, CDR1 is LNHDA and CDR2 is SQIVND (reference sequence). The CDR3 loop spans 12 amino acids. V lost 6 bases and J lost 7, with 10 bases in between. The CDR3 sequence: CASRQGRQPQHF. The CDR3 region has the DNA TGTGCCAGTAGACAGGGACGGCAGCCCCAGCATTTT.

The V call is TRBV19, the J call TRBJ1-2; 10 bases line up with TRBD1. J lost 8 bases, V lost 4 bases, and 7 bases had no gene match. In germline, CDR1 is LNHDA, CDR2 SQIVND (reference sequence). The CDR3 consists of 14 residues. CDR3 nucleotide sequence: TGTGCCAGTAGTAACCTCGACAGGGGGCGAGGCTACACCTTC. Translating gives CASSNLDRGRGYTF.

This chain joins TRBV11-2 and TRBJ2-7; D ambiguous. The germline V gene has CDR1 SGHAT and CDR2 FQNNGV. The V and J ends lost 5 bases and 0 bases respectively, with 8 bases between them. This CDR3 is built from 13 residues. The CDR3 sequence is CASSPYSSYEQYF. DNA of the CDR3: TGTGCCAGCAGCCCCTACTCCTCCTACGAGCAGTACTTC.

Details on this clone: One end of the junction varies from germline; a read error may be responsible. The chain employs TRBV7-7 and TRBJ2-2, with 11 bases that match TRBD2. This CDR3 is 17 amino acids long. Germline V gene lookup returns CDR1 SSHAT and CDR2 FNYEAQ (reference sequence). The chain's CDR3 is CASSREGTSGNTGELFF. CDR3 nucleotides: TGTGCTAGCAGCCGAGAGGGGACTAGCGGTAACACCGGGGAGCTGTTTTTT.

The chain couples TRBV5-8 to TRBJ2-7; a weak D match, TRBD2 (5 bases). The CDR3 contains 15 residues. The germline V gene has CDR1 SGHTS and CDR2 YDEGEE. V was cut by 0 bases and J by 3 bases, with 13 bases left in between. As DNA, the CDR3 is TGTGCCAGCAGCTTGGTGTTCGGACTCAACTACGAGCAGTACTTC. Translation gives CASSLVFGLNYEQYF. Variable domain in full (rest from reference TRBV5-8 and TRBJ2-7): EAGVTQSPTHLIKTRGQQATLRCSPISGHTSVYWYQQALGLGLQFLLWYDEGEERNRGNFPPRFSGRQFPNYSSELNVNALELEDSALYLCASSLVFGLNYEQYFGPGTRLTVT.

This CDR3 is CASSSPGFGANVLTF. The CDR3 coding sequence is TGTGCCAGCAGCAGTCCGGGGTTTGGGGCCAACGTCCTGACTTTC. The chain combines TRBV6-2 or TRBV6-3 with TRBJ2-6; a weak D match, TRBD2 (5 bases). CDR3 length: 15 amino acids. Germline loops: CDR1 MNHEY, CDR2 SVGEGT. With 6 bases removed from V and 3 bases from J, the gap between germline ends came to 12 bases.

The V call is TRBV10-3, the J call TRBJ2-5; no clear D gene. This CDR3 has 13 amino acids. Germline lookup yields CDR1 ENHRY and CDR2 SYGVKD. V lost 2 bases and J lost 5, with 9 bases in between. The CDR3 region is CAISELAGETQYF. CDR3 sequence (DNA): TGTGCCATCAGTGAGCTGGCCGGGGAGACCCAGTACTTC.

The genes are TRBV11-2 and TRBJ2-5, with 7 bases aligning to TRBD2. In germline, CDR1 is SGHAT, CDR2 FQNNGV. The CDR3 has 13 amino acids. Trimming cost V 10 bases and J 3 bases; bases outside gene matches: 8. For the CDR3, the DNA is TGTGCCACCTCCAGAAGCGGGGAAGAGACCCAGTACTTC. Translating gives CATSRSGEETQYF.

This chain links TRBV5-4 with TRBJ2-7; a weak D match, TRBD2 (5 bases). Germline V CDR1 and CDR2: SGHNT, YYREEE (reference sequence). The V gene lost 2 bases and the J gene lost 7 bases, with 13 bases spanning the gap. The CDR3 sequence is 13 residues long. The CDR3 reads CASSFGGGKEQYF. The DNA for the CDR3 is TGTGCCAGCAGCTTTGGAGGTGGGAAGGAGCAGTACTTC.

V is TRBV21-1 and J is TRBJ1-2; the table's D gene call, TRBD1, was not cross checked with the DNA. TRBV21-1 is classified as a pseudogene. The CDR3 contains 14 residues. The CDR3 sequence: CASSNPTSNYGYTF. DNA for the CDR3: TGTGCCAGCAGCAACCCGACAAGTAACTATGGCTACACCTTC.

V is TRBV9 and J is TRBJ1-2; no clear D. The CDR3 has 13 residues. CDR1 SGDLS and CDR2 YYNGEE come from the germline V gene. The V and J ends lost 0 bases and 3 bases respectively, with 6 bases between them. In nucleotides, the CDR3 is TGTGCCAGCAGCGTAGACGAGGACTATGGCTACACCTTC. Translating it yields CASSVDEDYGYTF.

The J gene is TRBJ2-2, the V gene TRBV2, with D maybe TRBD1 (5 bases). Germline lookup yields CDR1 SNHLY and CDR2 FYNNEI. There are 13 residues in the CDR3. The V gene lost 7 bases and the J gene lost 6 bases, with 12 bases spanning the gap. The CDR3 DNA is TGTGCCAGCAAAACAGGTTGGGCCGGGGAGCTGTTTTTT. Translated, it gives CASKTGWAGELFF.

With respect to this clone: Within the sample, other DNA sequences also encode this same CDR3. The chain recombines TRBV19 with TRBJ2-2; 11 nucleotides agree with TRBD1. The CDR3 is 16 amino acids. Per the germline V gene, CDR1 is LNHDA and CDR2 is SQIVND (reference sequence). Trimming cost V 6 bases and J 5 bases; bases outside gene matches: 8. CDR3 in DNA: TGTGCCAGTAGACCTGGACAGGGGGCTAATACCGGGGAGCTGTTTTTT. Encoded protein: CASRPGQGANTGELFF.

J is TRBJ2-3 and V is TRBV7-2; tentatively, D is TRBD2 (5 bases). The CDR3 runs 15 residues. Germline V lookup: CDR1 SGHTA, CDR2 FQGNSA. Trimming stripped 0 bases from V and 4 bases from J, with 11 bases between. CDR3 region: CASSLARGEADTQYF. In DNA, the CDR3 is TGTGCCAGCAGCTTAGCTCGGGGAGAAGCAGATACGCAGTATTTT.

V usage is TRBV2 and J usage is TRBJ2-7; 11 bases line up with TRBD2. Germline trimming cut 6 bases from V and 3 bases from J; bases unmatched to any gene: 4. In germline, CDR1 is SNHLY, CDR2 FYNNEI. The CDR3 sequence is 14 residues long. CDR3 amino acids: CASRTTSGGYEQYF. DNA of the CDR3: TGTGCCAGCAGGACAACTAGCGGGGGCTACGAGCAGTACTTC.

The genes are TRBV19 and TRBJ2-3; TRBD2 aligns across 7 bases. The germline V gene encodes CDR1 LNHDA and CDR2 SQIVND (reference sequence). This CDR3 contains 14 residues. With V trimmed by 8 bases and J by 4 bases, 9 bases remained unmatched. For the CDR3, the DNA is TGTGCCAGTGGCTTCGGGGGGAGGTCAGATACGCAGTATTTT. This sequence encodes CASGFGGRSDTQYF.

The J gene is TRBJ2-7, the V gene TRBV16, with 7 bases that match TRBD1. Germline CDR1 and CDR2: KGHSY and FQNENV. J lost 3 bases, V lost 0 bases, and 2 bases had no gene match. The CDR3 loop spans 14 amino acids. The CDR3 DNA reads TGTGCCAGCAGCCAATCTAACAGGGGCTACGAGCAGTACTTC. It specifies CASSQSNRGYEQYF.

The gene calls are TRBV3-1 (or the pseudogene TRBV3-2) and TRBJ2-5, with TRBD2 matching over 11 bases. V dropped 2 bases and J dropped 5; count of bases not matched to a gene: 7. Germline V gene lookup returns CDR1 LGHDT and CDR2 YNNKEL (reference sequence). The CDR3 sequence is 16 residues long. CDR3 region: CASSQLLAGAGETQYF. Here the CDR3 DNA reads TGTGCCAGCAGCCAACTACTAGCGGGAGCGGGTGAGACCCAGTACTTC.